The 10 T cell receptor beta chains in this list originate from one sample, sequenced in a study of shared clonotypes between healthy human individuals. Sequenced by immunoSEQ multiplex PCR; TCRdb stores in-frame clones only, minus some. This table has 2.3 million or so clones, just over 90% appearing once. The sample comprised naive CD4+ T cells from PBMCs. Subset described: CD45RA+ positively selected. These receptors all come from a man younger than 35 in good health. Some clones in this sample may be carry-over from other donors' samples.

The chain joins TRBV28 to TRBJ2-5, with D possibly TRBD2 on 6 matching bases. Germline V CDR1 and CDR2: MDHEN, SYDVKM. V was pared by 6 bases and J by 1 base, with 12 bases between. The length of the CDR3 is 14 residues. The CDR3 is CASRIGGVQETQYF. The CDR3 bases are TGTGCCAGCAGGATTGGAGGGGTCCAAGAGACCCAGTACTTC.

The rearrangement links TRBV21-1 to TRBJ1-4. TRBV21-1 is deemed a pseudogene. The CDR3 spans 17 residues. The CDR3 loop reads CASSILERTPTNEKLFF. The CDR3 bases are TGTGCCAGCAGCATACTAGAAAGGACACCAACTAATGAAAAACTGTTTTTT.

The genes are TRBV19 and TRBJ2-7; the D is unclear. Germline V gene data show CDR1 as LNHDA and CDR2 as SQIVND (reference sequence). Trimming pared 4 bases from V and 0 bases from J, leaving 10 bases between. This CDR3 region has 14 residues. The CDR3 reads CASSKSAVSYEQYF. CDR3 DNA sequence: TGTGCCAGTAGTAAGTCGGCAGTCTCCTACGAGCAGTACTTC.

The chain carries TRBV4-1 and TRBJ2-5; 11 positions agree with TRBD2. The CDR3 has 18 amino acids. The V segment lost 0 bases and the J segment 4 bases; nucleotides outside the gene matches: 10. Germline V lookup: CDR1 MGHRA, CDR2 YSYEKL. CDR3 in DNA: TGCGCCAGCAGCCAAGAACTAGCGGGAGATTTACGTGGAGAGACCCAGTACTTC. Translated, it gives CASSQELAGDLRGETQYF.

As for this clone: The DNA is omitted, as the CDR3 cannot be located on it reliably, and the CDR3 follows TCRdb's listing. CDR3: CASSSSGDETPYGYTF. The chain couples TRBV28 to TRBJ1-2. The CDR3 numbers 16 amino acids, ends counted. CDR1 MDHEN and CDR2 SYDVKM come from the germline V gene.

The chain's CDR3 is CASSQRLSESTDTQYF. The CDR3 coding sequence is TGCGCCAGCAGCCAGAGGCTCAGCGAAAGCACAGATACGCAGTATTTT. The rearrangement uses TRBV4-1 and TRBJ2-3; D is ambiguous. Trimming took 3 bases from V and 0 from J, leaving 13 bases between them. CDR1 and CDR2 from the germline V gene are MGHRA and YSYEKL. The CDR3 covers 16 residues.

The chain couples TRBV7-9 to TRBJ1-2; 7 bases fit TRBD1. The V gene's germline CDR1 is SEHNR and CDR2 FQNEAQ (reference sequence). The ends lost 3 bases at V and 2 bases at J; junction bases unmatched: 6. This CDR3 is 15 amino acids long. The CDR3 DNA sequence: TGTGCCAGCAGCTTGAGTGGAGGGGGCAACTATGGCTACACCTTC. This gives the protein CASSLSGGGNYGYTF.

The chain is built from TRBV5-1 and TRBJ2-7; maybe TRBD1 (6 bases). This CDR3 has 14 residues. V was cut by 4 bases and J by 3 bases, with 14 bases left in between. CDR1 SGHRS and CDR2 YFSETQ come from the germline V gene. The DNA of the CDR3 is TGCGCCAGCAGCCGAACGGGACAAAACTACGAGCAGTACTTC. It encodes CASSRTGQNYEQYF.

The rearrangement uses TRBV18 and TRBJ2-7, with D possibly TRBD1 on 5 matching bases. The germline gives CDR1 KGHSH, CDR2 LQKENI. The CDR3 runs to 14 residues. Trimming left V 6 bases short and J 0 bases short, with 12 bases between. The CDR3 protein is CASSKSGASYEQYF. The CDR3 bases are TGTGCCAGCTCCAAGTCTGGGGCCTCCTACGAGCAGTACTTC.

This clone came up once. The rearrangement links TRBV6-1 to TRBJ2-6, with 10 bases aligning to TRBD1. This CDR3 contains 17 residues. Germline CDR1 is MNHNS and CDR2 is SASEGT. Trimming cost V 4 bases and J 2 bases; bases outside gene matches: 5. CDR3 sequence: CASSATGGEAGANVLTF. Written as DNA, the CDR3 is TGTGCCAGCAGTGCGACAGGGGGCGAGGCTGGGGCCAACGTCCTGACTTTC.